This is a list of T cell receptor beta chains from one sample in a study of cytomegalovirus exposure and HLA in healthy donors. Data came from immunoSEQ multiplex PCR; TCRdb stores just in-frame clones and leaves some out. This sample has 160,000 or so clones, with about four fifths found just once. Sequencing was carried out using PBMCs. The receptor set was obtained from a man under 40 in good health and CMV-seronegative. CDR3s include the opening cysteine and the closing phenylalanine or tryptophan. The order of the fields is CDR3 length, V gene, J gene, CDR3 protein.

>15|TRBV28|TRBJ1-1
CASSFGGPSDTEAFF
>15|TRBV9|TRBJ1-2
CASSVSSQAIYGYTF
>14|TRBV18|TRBJ1-4
CASSPQQDNEKLFF
>16|TRBV6-1|TRBJ2-3
CASSEVGGRGRDTQYF
>12|TRBV7-6|TRBJ2-7
CASSIDRREQYF
>18|TRBV5-1|TRBJ2-3
CASRPRPSGRIEPDTQYF
>16|TRBV7-2|TRBJ2-5
CASSPGISGVEETQYF
>13|TRBV15|TRBJ1-1
CATSREREFQAFF
>14|TRBV5-1|TRBJ1-1
CASSSNRGGTEAFF
>14|TRBV11-1|TRBJ1-6
CASSLAGVNSPLHF
>14|TRBV30|.
CAWSLGGATYEQYF
>14|TRBV6-1|TRBJ2-1
CAMTTGTSYNEQFF
>16|TRBV28|TRBJ1-5
CASSPRGGTSNQPQHF
>13|TRBV7-3|TRBJ1-1
CASSPGGLTEAFF
>16|TRBV11-2|TRBJ1-3
CASSSYRGSSGNTIYF
>14|TRBV12-5|TRBJ2-5
CASGLGRPQETQYF
>16|TRBV5-1|TRBJ2-3
CASSLAERGGTDTQYF
>15|TRBV9|TRBJ1-2
CASSLRQGAVYGYTF
>15|TRBV2|TRBJ2-1
CASSDPSGSYNEQFF
>14|TRBV11-2|TRBJ2-7
CASSTTSYDYEQYF
>14|TRBV6-5|TRBJ2-1
CASSYGTSNNEQFF
>15|TRBV6-6|TRBJ2-7
CASSYHLDSSYEQYF
>17|TRBV19|TRBJ1-3
CASSSRQGRLTGNTIYF
>16|TRBV4-3|TRBJ2-3
CASSQDSWTSTDTQYF
>14|TRBV7-9|TRBJ1-1
CSSSLGREGTEAFF
>15|TRBV19|TRBJ1-3
CASGVVTGRGNTIYF
>16|TRBV7-9|TRBJ2-2
CASSDSKVRVVGELFF
>13|TRBV7-7|TRBJ2-2
CDSSFGSPGELFF
>14|TRBV28|TRBJ2-7
CATLDLAESYEQYF
>14|TRBV5-4|TRBJ1-2
CASSIPTGNYGYTF